Shown below are 21 T cell receptor beta chains from a single sample sequenced in a study of identical twins. A single record per CDR3 protein comes from TCRdb applying MiXCR to the 5' RACE reads. The table shows some 710,000 distinct CDR3 sequences, with 6% to 6.5% occurring only once. Sequenced: naive T cells sorted from blood. The origin of the receptors is a man younger than 35 in good health.

This clonotype has just a few counts. This chain links TRBV12-3 or TRBV12-4 with TRBJ2-7; D may be TRBD2 (6 bases). There are 18 residues in the CDR3. V was cut by 2 bases and J by 6 bases, with 26 bases left in between. CDR3 residues: CASSLSMGPGGPGGEQYV. CDR3 DNA: TGTGCCAGCAGTTTATCTATGGGGCCCGGGGGTCCGGGTGGCGAGCAGTACGTC.

This clonotype came up many times. The chain employs TRBV6-5 and TRBJ2-1; perhaps TRBD2 as D (5 bases). The germline V gene encodes CDR1 MNHEY and CDR2 SVGAGI. V lost 0 bases, J lost 1 base, and 10 bases lay in between. The CDR3 contains 16 residues. The CDR3 DNA reads TGTGCCAGCAGTTACTCCGGGGAGCGGTCCTACAATGAGCAGTTCTTC. This encodes CASSYSGERSYNEQFF.

This chain connects TRBV7-6 to TRBJ1-6; 8 bases agree with TRBD1. Germline V lookup: CDR1 SGHVS, CDR2 FNYEAQ. The J segment lost 7 bases and the V segment lost 5 bases, leaving 4 bases of the junction unmatched. CDR3 length: 14 residues. CDR3 region: CASSSRDRNSPLHF. The CDR3 bases are TGTGCCAGCAGCAGCCGGGACAGGAATTCACCCCTCCACTTT.

The chain couples TRBV5-1 to TRBJ2-3; no definite D call. Trimming shortened V by 6 bases and J by 4 bases, and 12 bases separated the two germline ends. The CDR3 loop spans 13 amino acids. Germline V gene lookup returns CDR1 SGHRS and CDR2 YFSETQ. CDR3 region: CASKVSGADTQYF. The CDR3 region has the DNA TGCGCCAGCAAGGTTTCAGGCGCAGATACGCAGTATTTT.

The J gene is TRBJ2-7, the V gene TRBV11-2, with D unresolved. Germline CDR1 is SGHAT and CDR2 is FQNNGV. The V end was cut by 3 bases, the J end by 0 bases, with 9 bases between. CDR3 size: 14 residues. In nucleotides, the CDR3 is TGTGCCAGCAGCTTTGCGATGGGCTCCTACGAGCAGTACGTC. Protein sequence: CASSFAMGSYEQYV.

The rearrangement joins TRBV25-1 to TRBJ2-1; maybe TRBD2 (7 bases). V was clipped by 7 bases and J by 10 bases, with 17 bases between them. The CDR3 totals 13 residues. Germline V gene data show CDR1 as MGHDK and CDR2 as SYGVNS. This CDR3 reads CASISSRGAEQFF. The CDR3 region has the DNA TGTGCCAGCATCTCATCCCGGGGGGCAGAGCAGTTCTTC.

This sequence joins TRBV11-2 and TRBJ2-1; the D is unclear. CDR1 and CDR2 from the germline V gene are SGHAT and FQNNGV. V gave up 5 bases and J gave up 3 bases, with 17 bases separating them. The CDR3 covers 16 residues. Here the CDR3 DNA reads TGTGCCAGCAGCCCCCTGGGCGGCTTTTACTACAATGAGCAGTTCTTC. Protein sequence: CASSPLGGFYYNEQFF. Full variable domain (rest looked up from reference TRBV11-2 and TRBJ2-1): EAGVAQSPRYKIIEKRQSVAFWCNPISGHATLYWYQQILGQGPKLLIQFQNNGVVDDSQLPKDRFSAERLKGVDSTLKIQPAKLEDSAVYLCASSPLGGFYYNEQFFGPGTRLTVL.

This chain connects TRBV20-1 to TRBJ1-2, with D unresolved. Germline lookup yields CDR1 DFQATT and CDR2 SNEGSKA (reference sequence). The V end lost 3 bases, the J end lost 2 bases, and 7 bases lay between the germline ends. The CDR3 totals 12 residues. As DNA, the CDR3 is TGCAGTGCTAGCTCGACAAACTATGGCTACACCTTC. Translated: CSASSTNYGYTF.

This clonotype was recorded a few times. The CDR3 region is CASSQSGSPTGNEQFF. CDR3 sequence (DNA): TGCGCCAGCAGTCAGTCCGGGAGCCCGACTGGCAATGAGCAGTTCTTC. This chain connects TRBV23-1 to TRBJ2-1; TRBD2 might be the D (6 bases). TRBV23-1 is an open reading frame, and its role is uncertain. CDR3 size: 16 residues. V shed 3 bases and J shed 6 bases, with 18 bases lying between them.

This clonotype was counted many times. The V and J genes are TRBV29-1 and TRBJ1-2; TRBD1 matches 7 bases. Trimming removed 6 bases from V and 4 bases from J; junction bases left unmatched: 5. The CDR3 runs to 12 residues. Germline V gene data show CDR1 as SQVTM and CDR2 as ANQGSEA. The CDR3 is CSVTRDSYGYTF. The CDR3 DNA is TGCAGCGTGACTCGGGACAGCTATGGCTACACCTTC.

This clonotype occurred many times. The chain combines TRBV12-3 or TRBV12-4 with TRBJ1-1; a possible D gene is TRBD1 (5 bases). CDR3 size: 14 residues. The V end lost 3 bases, the J end lost 4 bases, and 12 bases lay between the germline ends. The CDR3, as DNA: TGTGCCAGCAGTTTCCGGGGCTCAGGCACTGAAGCTTTCTTT. Translation gives CASSFRGSGTEAFF.

This clonotype was seen at least ten times. This sequence joins TRBV7-2 and TRBJ1-3; no clear D. Germline CDR1 is SGHTA and CDR2 is FQGNSA. The CDR3 runs to 12 residues. Trimming pared 5 bases from V and 8 bases from J, leaving 10 bases between. CDR3 in DNA: TGTGCCAGCAGCCCCCATGGGGACACCATATATTTT. This gives the protein CASSPHGDTIYF.

This chain joins TRBV7-6 and TRBJ2-7; 8 bases align to TRBD1. This CDR3 has 14 residues. The trim removed 5 bases at V and 5 bases at J, leaving 8 bases unmatched. Per the germline V gene, CDR1 is SGHVS and CDR2 is FNYEAQ. CDR3 bases: TGTGCCAGCAGCGCGACCCCGACAGGGGACGAGCAGTACGTC. Amino acid sequence: CASSATPTGDEQYV.

Many counts were recorded for this clonotype. The chain uses TRBV18 and TRBJ2-3, with 8 bases aligning to TRBD2. Germline loops: CDR1 KGHSH, CDR2 LQKENI. V shed 0 bases and J 1 base; nucleotides not matched to a gene: 0. The CDR3 is made up of 15 amino acids. CDR3 region: CASSPPGLGTDTQYF. CDR3 bases: TGTGCCAGCTCACCACCGGGACTAGGCACAGATACGCAGTATTTT.

At least ten counts were recorded for this clonotype. Here the CDR3 DNA reads TGCGCCAGCAGCTCCGACTGGGGAGGGCCCGGGGAGCTGTTTTTT. Translated: CASSSDWGGPGELFF. The rearrangement joins TRBV5-1 to TRBJ2-2, with 7 bases aligning to TRBD2. The CDR3 totals 15 residues. The V and J ends lost 3 bases and 6 bases, in that order; junction bases with no gene match: 8. Germline loops: CDR1 SGHRS, CDR2 YFSETQ.

This clonotype was seen at least ten times. The rearrangement links TRBV5-1 to TRBJ2-3, with no clear D. CDR1 and CDR2 from the germline V gene are SGHRS and YFSETQ. The CDR3 contains 18 residues. Trimming pared 2 bases from V and 0 bases from J, leaving 19 bases between. The CDR3 DNA is TGCGCCAGCAGCTTCTTCTCCCGGTCCTCTATGAGCACAGATACGCAGTATTTT. Translated: CASSFFSRSSMSTDTQYF.

The DNA for the CDR3 is TGTGCCAGCAGTGTGATACCGGATGAAAAACTGTTTTTT. Translation gives CASSVIPDEKLFF. The gene calls are TRBV2 and TRBJ1-4; D is undetermined. Germline-derived CDR1 and CDR2 are SNHLY and FYNNEI. V lost 4 bases and J lost 6, with 9 bases in between. This CDR3 is built from 13 residues. The variable domain in full, with the rest retrieved from reference TRBV2 and TRBJ1-4, is EPEVTQTPSHQVTQMGQEVILRCVPISNHLYFYWYRQILGQKVEFLVSFYNNEISEKSEIFDDQFSVERPDGSNFTLKIRSTKLEDSAMYFCASSVIPDEKLFFGSGTQLSVL.

In its sample, this clonotype was seen a few times. The rearrangement uses TRBV3-1 and TRBJ2-7, with D maybe TRBD2 (6 bases). Germline loops: CDR1 LGHDT, CDR2 YNNKEL (reference sequence). This CDR3 contains 13 residues. Trimming stripped 3 bases from V and 2 bases from J, with 8 bases between. Here the CDR3 reads CASSHTGAYEQYF. The CDR3 DNA sequence: TGTGCCAGCAGCCACACGGGGGCCTACGAGCAGTACTTC.

This clonotype was observed a handful of times. The chain joins TRBV6-1 to TRBJ2-2; either TRBD1 or TRBD2 may supply D (5 bases each). The CDR3 loop spans 16 amino acids. Trimming took 1 base from V and 7 from J, leaving 16 bases between them. Germline V gene sequence: CDR1 MNHNS, CDR2 SASEGT. In nucleotides, the CDR3 is TGTGCCAGCAGTGAAGAGGTGCTTGGTGGGGGCGGGGAGCTGTTTTTT. Protein sequence: CASSEEVLGGGGELFF.

This clonotype was counted between two and nine times. The chain uses TRBV5-1 and TRBJ1-1, with D tentatively TRBD1 (6 bases). CDR1 and CDR2 (germline): SGHRS, YFSETQ. The CDR3 totals 15 residues. The V and J ends lost 1 base and 1 base respectively, with 11 bases between them. In nucleotides, the CDR3 is TGCGCCAGCAGCTTGACTAGGACAGAGAACACTGAAGCTTTCTTT. Translated, it gives CASSLTRTENTEAFF.

A few counts support this clonotype. This rearrangement joins TRBV25-1 to TRBJ2-2, with 10 bases matching TRBD2. The CDR3 consists of 16 residues. With V trimmed by 4 bases and J by 4 bases, 6 bases remained unmatched. From germline, CDR1 is MGHDK and CDR2 SYGVNS. This chain's CDR3 is CASSASSGSSTGELFF. CDR3 DNA: TGTGCCAGCAGTGCGTCTAGCGGGAGTTCCACCGGGGAGCTGTTTTTT.